This T cell receptor beta chain was identified in a study of T cells in localized non-small cell lung cancer. This clone was picked up a small number of times. Its antigen is currently unknown. Study-level findings and limits: Uninvolved adjacent lung had more T cell clonality than any other tissue, topping tumor. As only one tumor region underwent sequencing, heterogeneity remains possible.

Clones were sequenced by immunoSEQ multiplex PCR, and TCRdb holds only the in-frame ones, with some missing. The sample lists about 17,000 clones; around 82% were seen once. In germline, CDR1 is SGHRS, CDR2 YFSETQ. V dropped 0 bases and J dropped 1 base, with 2 bases sitting between them. The CDR3 is 13 amino acids. This TCR derives from a male donor at least 60 years old with stage III lung adenocarcinoma. The material sequenced was peripheral blood, taken before any cancer treatment. The genes are TRBV5-1 and TRBJ1-5; no clear D gene. CDR3 sequence reads: CASSLGSNQPQHF. The CDR3 nucleotides are TGCGCCAGCAGCTTGGGCAGCAATCAGCCCCAGCATTTT. The entire variable domain, with the rest obtained from reference TRBV5-1 and TRBJ1-5, is as follows: KAGVTQTPRYLIKTRGQQVTLSCSPISGHRSVSWYQQTPGQGLQFLFEYFSETQRNKGNFPGRFSGRQFSNSRSEMNVSTLELGDSALYLCASSLGSNQPQHFGDGTRLSIL.